This T cell receptor (beta chain) was documented in a study of OX40 agonist ivuxolimab in advanced cancers. General study findings and limits: Relative to CD4+, CD8+ T cells held more expanded clones on average. By week 6 at 0.1 to 3.0 mg/kg, blood CD4+ and CD8+ T cells had expanded clonally.

CDR1 SQVTM and CDR2 ANQGSEA come from the germline V gene. The CDR3 totals 13 residues. V was cut by 1 base and J by 4 bases, with 10 bases left in between. A note on this clone: Its antigen is not known.

The data were produced by immunoSEQ multiplex PCR, yet TCRdb's version contains in-frame clones alone and is incomplete. The table lists about 69,000 clones, 85% to 90% of them singletons. The receptor comes from an adult with an advanced solid tumor such as melanoma, head and neck, liver or kidney cancer. The specimen comprised CD4+ or CD8+ T cells sorted from blood, sampled in a trial of the OX40 agonist ivuxolimab. The chain recombines TRBV29-1 with TRBJ1-2; unclear D gene. CDR3 nucleotides: TGCAGCGTTGAAGTTGCCAGATCCTATGGCTACACCTTC. Translating gives CSVEVARSYGYTF.